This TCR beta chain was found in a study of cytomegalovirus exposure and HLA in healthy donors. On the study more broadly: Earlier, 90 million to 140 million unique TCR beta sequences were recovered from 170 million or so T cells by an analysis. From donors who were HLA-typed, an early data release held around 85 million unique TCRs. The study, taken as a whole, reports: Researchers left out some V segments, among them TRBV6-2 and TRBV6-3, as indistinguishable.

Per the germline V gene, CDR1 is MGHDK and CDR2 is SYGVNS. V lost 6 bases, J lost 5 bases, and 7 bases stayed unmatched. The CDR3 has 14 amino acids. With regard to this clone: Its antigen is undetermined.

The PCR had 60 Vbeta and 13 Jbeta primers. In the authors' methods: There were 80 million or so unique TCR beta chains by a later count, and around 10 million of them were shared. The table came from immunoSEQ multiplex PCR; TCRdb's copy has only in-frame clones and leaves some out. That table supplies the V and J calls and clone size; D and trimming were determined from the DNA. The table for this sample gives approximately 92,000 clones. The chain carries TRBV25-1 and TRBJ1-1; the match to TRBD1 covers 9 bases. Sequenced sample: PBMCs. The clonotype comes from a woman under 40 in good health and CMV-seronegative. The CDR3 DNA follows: TGTGCCAGCAGGGGACAGGGAGGTAGAACTGAAGCTTTCTTT. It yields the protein CASRGQGGRTEAFF.